Below, 21 T cell receptor beta chains from the same sample are listed, as sequenced in a study of Ad26.COV2.S vaccination and SARS-CoV-2 variants. Sequencing used immunoSEQ multiplex PCR; TCRdb keeps in-frame clones, though not all of them. The sample yields more than 150,000 clones, approximately 88% seen once. Sequencing used peripheral blood, obtained after recovery from COVID-19. The receptors stem from a human donor who had recovered from COVID-19.

This rearrangement joins TRBV19 to TRBJ2-2; TRBD2 is a possible D gene (5 bases). The ends were cut back, 7 bases at V and 1 base at J, with 13 bases in the middle. The CDR3 spans 15 residues. Looked up from germline, CDR1 is LNHDA and CDR2 is SQIVND (reference sequence). CDR3 DNA: TGTGCCAGTAAAGGGAGCGGAGGGAACACCGGGGAGCTGTTTTTT. Residues: CASKGSGGNTGELFF.

The gene calls are TRBV11-1 and TRBJ2-5; D is unresolved. The V and J ends lost 5 bases and 9 bases respectively, with 10 bases between them. There are 11 residues in the CDR3. Germline V gives CDR1 SGHAT, CDR2 FQDESV (reference sequence). The CDR3 DNA follows: TGTGCCAGCAGCCACTCTGCAGCCCAGTACTTC. It translates to CASSHSAAQYF. Full variable domain (outside the CDR3, taken from reference TRBV11-1 and TRBJ2-5): EAEVAQSPRYKITEKSQAVAFWCDPISGHATLYWYRQILGQGPELLVQFQDESVVDDSQLPKDRFSAERLKGVDSTLKIQPAELGDSAMYLCASSHSAAQYFGPGTRLLVL.

The chain has TRBV27 and TRBJ2-1; a possible D gene is TRBD1 (5 bases). The CDR3 is 16 residues long. Deletions cut 4 bases from V and 1 base from J, with 14 bases between. Germline V gene sequence: CDR1 MNHEY, CDR2 SMNVEV (reference sequence). The CDR3 sequence: CASSSHSRVSYNEQFF. The CDR3 DNA follows: TGTGCCAGCAGTTCCCATAGCAGGGTATCCTACAATGAGCAGTTCTTC.

The chain employs TRBV11-1 and TRBJ2-7; D may be TRBD1 (6 bases). CDR1 is SGHAT and CDR2 is FQDESV in the germline V gene (reference sequence). The CDR3 is 14 residues long. V was shortened by 4 bases and J by 5 bases, with 15 bases between the two germline ends. In nucleotides, the CDR3 is TGTGCCAGCAGCTCCACAGGGAATAAGAACGAGCAGTACTTC. As protein: CASSSTGNKNEQYF. Based on the CDR3 plus reference TRBV11-1 and TRBJ2-7, the full variable domain is EAEVAQSPRYKITEKSQAVAFWCDPISGHATLYWYRQILGQGPELLVQFQDESVVDDSQLPKDRFSAERLKGVDSTLKIQPAELGDSAMYLCASSSTGNKNEQYFGPGTRLTVT.

The V and J genes are TRBV7-9 and TRBJ2-1; TRBD2 is a possible D gene (5 bases). This CDR3 region has 17 residues. Germline assignment: CDR1 SEHNR and CDR2 FQNEAQ (reference sequence). The V end lost 2 bases, the J end lost 0 bases, and 14 bases lay between the germline ends. CDR3 sequence: CASSLLTGWSSYNEQFF. CDR3 nucleotide sequence: TGTGCCAGCAGCTTATTGACGGGATGGAGCTCCTACAATGAGCAGTTCTTC.

Of note for this clone: Germline is not matched at one junction end, which may reflect a read error. The chain combines TRBV3-1 (or the pseudogene TRBV3-2) with TRBJ1-2, with D uncertain. CDR3 size: 11 residues. Germline V gene data show CDR1 as LGHDT and CDR2 as YNNKEL (reference sequence). This chain's CDR3 is CASSQGKDFFF. The CDR3 DNA sequence: TGTGCCAGCAGCCAAGGTAAAGACTTCTTCTTC.

About this clone itself: Distinct nucleotide sequences in the sample also encode this CDR3. The rearrangement links TRBV14 to TRBJ2-5; D ambiguous. CDR3 size: 13 residues. Trimming left V 1 base short and J 5 bases short, with 8 bases between. The V gene's germline CDR1 is SGHDN and CDR2 FVKESK. CDR3 amino acids: CASSQGVKETQYF. DNA of the CDR3: TGTGCCAGCAGCCAAGGGGTAAAGGAGACCCAGTACTTC.

The gene calls are TRBV30 and TRBJ2-7; 9 nucleotides agree with TRBD1. The germline V gene encodes CDR1 GTSNPN and CDR2 SVGIG (reference sequence). The CDR3 length is 15 residues. V lost 0 bases and J lost 2; bases outside the gene matches: 5. For the CDR3, the DNA is TGTGCCTGGAGTGTTTACAGGGGGCTCCCCTACGAGCAGTACTTC. Encoded protein: CAWSVYRGLPYEQYF.

V usage is TRBV29-1 and J usage is TRBJ1-2, with D hard to call. Trimming pared 3 bases from V and 6 bases from J, leaving 11 bases between. The CDR3 contains 12 residues. The germline gives CDR1 SQVTM, CDR2 ANQGSEA. CDR3 sequence: CSVDPGYNGYTF. The CDR3 nucleotides are TGCAGCGTTGACCCGGGATATAATGGCTACACCTTC.

The rearrangement uses TRBV27 and TRBJ2-5, with D possibly being TRBD1 (6 bases). V lost 3 bases and J lost 2, with 13 bases in between. The CDR3 has 15 amino acids. Germline V gene lookup returns CDR1 MNHEY and CDR2 SMNVEV (reference sequence). The CDR3 sequence: CASSLGAGVQETQYF. The CDR3 nucleotides are TGTGCCAGCAGTTTGGGGGCAGGGGTACAAGAGACCCAGTACTTC.

This clone was picked up one time. V and J are TRBV19 and TRBJ2-1; D gene unclear. The CDR3 is 14 amino acids. V lost 3 bases to trimming and J lost 5 bases, with 11 bases between them. Germline lookup yields CDR1 LNHDA and CDR2 SQIVND (reference sequence). In DNA, the CDR3 is TGTGCCAGTAGTATTTCCCTTTCCCACAATGAGCAGTTCTTC. Residues: CASSISLSHNEQFF.

This rearrangement joins TRBV4-2 to TRBJ2-7; 7 bases agree with TRBD2. J was trimmed by 1 base and V by 1 base; bases with no gene match: 4. Germline-derived CDR1 and CDR2 are LGHNA and YNFKEQ. This CDR3 region has 15 residues. CDR3 sequence: CASSQVGLYSYEQYF. The CDR3, as DNA: TGTGCCAGCAGCCAAGTGGGACTATATTCCTACGAGCAGTACTTC.

CDR3 loop: CASSLTSGAYEQYF. In nucleotides, the CDR3 is TGTGCCAGCAGCTTAACTAGCGGGGCCTACGAGCAGTACTTC. This rearrangement joins TRBV7-8 to TRBJ2-7; 10 nucleotides line up with TRBD2. The V gene end was trimmed by 2 bases and the J gene end by 2 bases; junction bases not matched to a gene: 0. CDR3 length: 14 amino acids. The V gene's germline CDR1 is SGHVS and CDR2 FQNEAQ.

The V and J genes are TRBV11-3 and TRBJ2-2; D is undetermined. The CDR3 has 14 residues. The ends were cut back, 3 bases at V and 7 bases at J, with 12 bases in the middle. The germline V gene encodes CDR1 SGHNT and CDR2 YENEEA. CDR3 sequence: CASSFKGLSGELFF. CDR3 coding DNA: TGTGCCAGCAGCTTTAAGGGATTGAGCGGGGAGCTGTTTTTT.

The chain carries TRBV4-2 and TRBJ1-1; no reliable D call. This CDR3 contains 14 residues. Germline V gene lookup returns CDR1 LGHNA and CDR2 YNFKEQ. V lost 4 bases to trimming and J lost 5 bases, with 14 bases between them. DNA for the CDR3: TGTGCCAGCAGCCGGGTAGGAGGAGGGACTGAAGCTTTCTTT. Translating it yields CASSRVGGGTEAFF.

The genes are TRBV5-1 and TRBJ2-5, with D unclear. Trimming stripped 0 bases from V and 5 bases from J, with 8 bases between. Looked up from germline, CDR1 is SGHRS and CDR2 is YFSETQ. This CDR3 is built from 13 residues. The DNA of the CDR3 is TGCGCCAGCAGCTTGGATATTGGCGAGACCCAGTACTTC. Translating gives CASSLDIGETQYF.

The chain recombines TRBV7-9 with TRBJ1-5; D is possibly TRBD1 (5 bases). Germline assignment: CDR1 SEHNR and CDR2 FQNEAQ (reference sequence). V lost 5 bases and J 0 bases, leaving 14 bases between the germline ends. The CDR3 is 16 amino acids. CDR3 bases: TGTGCCAGCAGCCCCGGCGCGGGGGATAGCAATCAGCCCCAGCATTTT. It specifies CASSPGAGDSNQPQHF.

The V call is TRBV6-5, the J call TRBJ1-1; 7 nucleotides align to TRBD1. Trimming at V came to 6 bases and at J to 7 bases, leaving 8 bases not matched to a gene. The germline V gene encodes CDR1 MNHEY and CDR2 SVGAGI. This CDR3 spans 13 amino acids. The CDR3: CASRNHRDSEAFF. The CDR3 nucleotides are TGTGCCAGCAGAAACCACCGGGACAGTGAAGCTTTCTTT.

The chain links TRBV11-3 to TRBJ2-5; possibly TRBD1 or TRBD2 for D (5 bases each). The CDR3 runs 13 residues. V gave up 5 bases and J gave up 9 bases, with 16 bases separating them. Germline V gene sequence: CDR1 SGHNT, CDR2 YENEEA. CDR3 loop: CASSPGPLGAQYF. CDR3 DNA sequence: TGTGCCAGCAGCCCGGGGCCGTTGGGGGCCCAGTACTTC.

The chain uses TRBV3-1 (or the pseudogene TRBV3-2) and TRBJ2-3, with D maybe TRBD2 (7 bases). V lost 4 bases and J lost 2, with 16 bases in between. The CDR3 has 16 amino acids. Germline CDR1 and CDR2: LGHDT and YNNKEL (reference sequence). CDR3 nucleotides: TGTGCCAGCAGCCCCCAATGGGGGGGGGCCACAGATACGCAGTATTTT. Its translation is CASSPQWGGATDTQYF.

The CDR3, as DNA: TGTGCCAGCAGCCAAGATATGGGCATAGCGGGGGGGCGGGAGACCCAGTACTTC. Protein: CASSQDMGIAGGRETQYF. The chain uses TRBV4-2 and TRBJ2-5, with 11 bases that match TRBD2. V dropped 0 bases and J dropped 5; count of bases not matched to a gene: 11. This CDR3 contains 18 residues. CDR1 and CDR2 from the germline V gene are LGHNA and YNFKEQ.